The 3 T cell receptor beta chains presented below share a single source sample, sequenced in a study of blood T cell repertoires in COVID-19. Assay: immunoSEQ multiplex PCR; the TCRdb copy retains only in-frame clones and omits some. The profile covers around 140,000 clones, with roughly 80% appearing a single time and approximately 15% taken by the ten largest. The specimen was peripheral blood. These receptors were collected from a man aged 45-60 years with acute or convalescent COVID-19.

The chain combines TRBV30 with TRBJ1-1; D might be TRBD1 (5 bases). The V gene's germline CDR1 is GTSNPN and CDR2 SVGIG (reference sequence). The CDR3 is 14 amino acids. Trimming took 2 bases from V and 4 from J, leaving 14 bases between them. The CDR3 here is CAWSQAGRRTEAFF. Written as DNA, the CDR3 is TGTGCCTGGAGTCAGGCAGGGAGGCGCACTGAAGCTTTCTTT. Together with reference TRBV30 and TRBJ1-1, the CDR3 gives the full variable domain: SQTIHQWPATLVQPVGSPLSLECTVEGTSNPNLYWYRQAAGRGLQLLFYSVGIGQISSEVPQNLSASRPQDRQFILSSKKLLLSDSGFYLCAWSQAGRRTEAFFGQGTRLTVV.

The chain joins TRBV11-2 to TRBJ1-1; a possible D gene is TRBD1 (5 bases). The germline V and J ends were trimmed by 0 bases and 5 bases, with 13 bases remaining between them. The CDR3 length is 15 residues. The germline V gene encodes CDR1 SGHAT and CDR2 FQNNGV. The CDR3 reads CASSLDRAVMTEAFF. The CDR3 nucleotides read TGTGCCAGCAGCTTAGACAGGGCAGTTATGACTGAAGCTTTCTTT. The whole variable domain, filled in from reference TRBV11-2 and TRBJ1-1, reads EAGVAQSPRYKIIEKRQSVAFWCNPISGHATLYWYQQILGQGPKLLIQFQNNGVVDDSQLPKDRFSAERLKGVDSTLKIQPAKLEDSAVYLCASSLDRAVMTEAFFGQGTRLTVV.

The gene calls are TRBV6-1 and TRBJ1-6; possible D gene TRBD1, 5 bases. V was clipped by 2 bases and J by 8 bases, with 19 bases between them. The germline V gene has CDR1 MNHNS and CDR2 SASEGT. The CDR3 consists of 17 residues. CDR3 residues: CASSEYGGLLPYSPLHF. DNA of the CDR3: TGTGCCAGCAGTGAATACGGGGGATTATTGCCTTATTCACCCCTCCACTTT.